This T cell receptor beta chain is drawn from a study of spatial heterogeneity in lung cancer. The wider study: More than eight raw reads, on average, carried each unique TCR and UMI combination. Whole-study results and caveats: Compared with follow-up, resection was when ubiquitous expanded tumor TCRs appeared in blood more.

Every cDNA TCR molecule received its own unique molecular identifier. A single record per CDR3 protein comes from TCRdb applying MiXCR to the 5' RACE reads. Of approximately 29,000 distinct CDR3 sequences in the sample, around 8.4% were seen once. The J segment lost 5 bases and the V segment lost 3 bases, leaving 6 bases of the junction unmatched. The V gene's germline CDR1 is DFQATT and CDR2 SNEGSKA (reference sequence). The CDR3 runs 16 residues. Sample time point: sample taken at primary tumor resection. Sequencing of whole RNA from tumor, nontumor lung or frozen PBMC involved no sorting. A total of some 70 untreated early-stage non-small cell lung cancer patients served as donors. About this clonotype: What it binds is unknown.

The sequence derives from a female donor with early-stage non-small cell lung cancer. The source was PBMCs, collected at surgery. The V call is TRBV20-1, the J call TRBJ2-2; TRBD2 agrees at 13 bases. This CDR3 is CSASKGLAGRTGELFF. As DNA, the CDR3 is TGCAGTGCTAGCAAGGGACTAGCGGGACGAACCGGGGAGCTGTTTTTT.